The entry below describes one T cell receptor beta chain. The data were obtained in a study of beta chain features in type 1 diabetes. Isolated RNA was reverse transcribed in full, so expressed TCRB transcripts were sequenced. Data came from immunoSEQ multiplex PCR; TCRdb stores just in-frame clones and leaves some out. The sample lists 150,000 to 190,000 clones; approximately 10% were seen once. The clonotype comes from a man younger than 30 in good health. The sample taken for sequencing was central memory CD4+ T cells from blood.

The CDR3 loop is CASSLGGTGSTDTQYF. CDR3 bases: TGTGCCAGCAGCTTAGGTGGGACAGGCAGCACAGATACGCAGTATTTT. V usage is TRBV7-9 and J usage is TRBJ2-3; 8 bases line up with TRBD1. This CDR3 contains 16 residues. Looked up from germline, CDR1 is SEHNR and CDR2 is FQNEAQ (reference sequence). The V gene end was trimmed by 1 base and the J gene end by 0 bases; junction bases not matched to a gene: 3.